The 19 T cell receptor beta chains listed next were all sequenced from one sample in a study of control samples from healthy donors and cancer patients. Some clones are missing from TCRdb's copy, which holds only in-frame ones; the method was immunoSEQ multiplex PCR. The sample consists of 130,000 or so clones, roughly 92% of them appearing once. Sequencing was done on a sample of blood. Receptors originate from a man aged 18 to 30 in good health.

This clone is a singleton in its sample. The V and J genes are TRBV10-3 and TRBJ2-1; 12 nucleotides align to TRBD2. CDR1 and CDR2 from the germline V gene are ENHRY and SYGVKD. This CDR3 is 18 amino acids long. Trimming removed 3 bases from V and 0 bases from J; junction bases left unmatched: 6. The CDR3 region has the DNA TGTGCCATCAGTGACGTTCGGACTAGCGGGGTCTCCTACAATGAGCAGTTCTTC. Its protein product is CAISDVRTSGVSYNEQFF.

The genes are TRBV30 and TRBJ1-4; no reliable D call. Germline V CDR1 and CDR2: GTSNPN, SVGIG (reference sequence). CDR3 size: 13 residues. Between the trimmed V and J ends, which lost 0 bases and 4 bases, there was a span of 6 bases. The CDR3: CAWSVRINEKLFF. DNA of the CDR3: TGTGCCTGGAGTGTGAGGATTAATGAAAAACTGTTTTTT.

CDR3 residues: CASSLTSDFETQYF. The CDR3 DNA reads as TGTGCCAGCTCCCTCACTAGCGATTTCGAGACCCAGTACTTC. This sequence joins TRBV18 and TRBJ2-5; 7 bases are a match to TRBD2. The V segment lost 6 bases and the J segment 5 bases; nucleotides outside the gene matches: 9. Germline loops: CDR1 KGHSH, CDR2 LQKENI. This CDR3 comprises 14 residues.

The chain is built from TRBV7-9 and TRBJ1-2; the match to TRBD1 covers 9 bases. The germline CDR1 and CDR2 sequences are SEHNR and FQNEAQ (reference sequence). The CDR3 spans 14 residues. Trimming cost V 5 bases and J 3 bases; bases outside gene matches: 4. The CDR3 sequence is CASSIRQGDYGYTF. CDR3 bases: TGTGCCAGCAGCATAAGACAGGGGGACTATGGCTACACCTTC.

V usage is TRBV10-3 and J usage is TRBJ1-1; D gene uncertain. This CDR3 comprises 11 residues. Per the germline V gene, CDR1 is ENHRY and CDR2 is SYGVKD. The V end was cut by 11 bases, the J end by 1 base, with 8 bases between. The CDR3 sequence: CAARENTEAFF. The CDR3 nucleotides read TGTGCCGCAAGAGAGAACACTGAAGCTTTCTTT.

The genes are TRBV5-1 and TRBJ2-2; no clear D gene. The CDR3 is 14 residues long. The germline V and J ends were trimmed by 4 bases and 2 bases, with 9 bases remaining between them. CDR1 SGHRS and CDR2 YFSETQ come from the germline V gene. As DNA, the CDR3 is TGCGCCAGCAGCCTAAGCCATAACACCGGGGAGCTGTTTTTT. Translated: CASSLSHNTGELFF.

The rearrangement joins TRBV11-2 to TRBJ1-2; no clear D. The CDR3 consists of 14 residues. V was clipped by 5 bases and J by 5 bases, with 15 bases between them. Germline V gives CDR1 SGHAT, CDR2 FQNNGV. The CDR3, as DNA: TGTGCCAGCAGCCCCTCTTCGGGGAATTATGGCTACACCTTC. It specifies CASSPSSGNYGYTF. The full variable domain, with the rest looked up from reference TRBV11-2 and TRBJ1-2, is EAGVAQSPRYKIIEKRQSVAFWCNPISGHATLYWYQQILGQGPKLLIQFQNNGVVDDSQLPKDRFSAERLKGVDSTLKIQPAKLEDSAVYLCASSPSSGNYGYTFGSGTRLTVV.

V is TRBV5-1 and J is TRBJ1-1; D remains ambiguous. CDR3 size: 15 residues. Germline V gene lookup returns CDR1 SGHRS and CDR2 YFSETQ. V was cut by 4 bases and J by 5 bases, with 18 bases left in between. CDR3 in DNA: TGCGCCAGCAGCCCTAACCTGCGGAGTGGGACTGAAGCTTTCTTT. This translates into CASSPNLRSGTEAFF.

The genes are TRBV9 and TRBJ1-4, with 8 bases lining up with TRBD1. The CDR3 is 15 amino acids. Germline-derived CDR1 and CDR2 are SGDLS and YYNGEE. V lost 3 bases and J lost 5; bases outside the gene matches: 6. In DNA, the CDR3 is TGTGCCAGCAGCGCCGGACAGGGAACGAATGAAAAACTGTTTTTT. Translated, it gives CASSAGQGTNEKLFF.

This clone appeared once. CDR3 sequence: CASSPVASGYPTDTQYF. CDR3 bases: TGTGCCAGCAGCCCGGTGGCTAGCGGATACCCCACAGATACGCAGTATTTT. The chain joins TRBV5-6 to TRBJ2-3, with 7 bases identical to TRBD2. The V gene's germline CDR1 is SGHDT and CDR2 YYEEEE. V was clipped by 4 bases and J by 2 bases; unmatched bases: 13. The CDR3 totals 17 residues.

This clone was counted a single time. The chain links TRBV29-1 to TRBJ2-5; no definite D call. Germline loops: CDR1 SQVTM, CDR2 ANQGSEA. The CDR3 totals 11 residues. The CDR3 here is CSPLVSKTQYF. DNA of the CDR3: TGCAGTCCACTCGTATCGAAGACCCAGTACTTC.

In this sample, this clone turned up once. The DNA of the CDR3 is TGTGCCACCAGTGCACTAACTAGCGGGGGGGAACAAGAGACCCAGTACTTC. It specifies CATSALTSGGEQETQYF. The chain uses TRBV24-1 and TRBJ2-5, with 13 nucleotides matching TRBD2. Germline CDR1 and CDR2: KGHDR and SFDVKD. V lost 5 bases to trimming and J lost 2 bases; unmatched junction nucleotides: 7. The CDR3 runs to 17 residues.

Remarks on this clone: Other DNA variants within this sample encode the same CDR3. The CDR3 region has the DNA TGTGCCAGCTCACCCAGGGTGGAATCTGAAGCTTTCTTT. Its translation is CASSPRVESEAFF. V usage is TRBV18 and J usage is TRBJ1-1; possibly TRBD1 for D (5 bases). V dropped 3 bases and J dropped 6 bases, with 11 bases sitting between them. The CDR3 runs 13 residues. Germline V gives CDR1 KGHSH, CDR2 LQKENI.

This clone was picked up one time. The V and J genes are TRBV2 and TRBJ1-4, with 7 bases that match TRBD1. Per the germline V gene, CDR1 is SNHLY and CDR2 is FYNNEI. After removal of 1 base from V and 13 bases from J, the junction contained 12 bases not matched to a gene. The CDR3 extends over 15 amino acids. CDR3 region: CASSEGWTGRGRLFF. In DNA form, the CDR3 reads TGTGCCAGCAGTGAAGGTTGGACAGGAAGAGGCCGACTGTTTTTT.

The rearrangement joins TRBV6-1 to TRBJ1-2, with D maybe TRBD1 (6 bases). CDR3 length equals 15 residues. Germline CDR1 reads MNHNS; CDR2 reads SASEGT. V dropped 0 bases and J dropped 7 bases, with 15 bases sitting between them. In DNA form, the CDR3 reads TGTGCCAGCAGTGAAGCGCTAACAGGGAGGTCTGGCTACACCTTC. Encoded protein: CASSEALTGRSGYTF.

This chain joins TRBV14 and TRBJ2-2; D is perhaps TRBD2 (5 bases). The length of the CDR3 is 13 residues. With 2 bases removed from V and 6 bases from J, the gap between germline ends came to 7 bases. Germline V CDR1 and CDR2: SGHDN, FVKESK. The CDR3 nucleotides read TGTGCCAGCAGCCAACGGGGTGCCGGGGAGCTGTTTTTT. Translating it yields CASSQRGAGELFF.

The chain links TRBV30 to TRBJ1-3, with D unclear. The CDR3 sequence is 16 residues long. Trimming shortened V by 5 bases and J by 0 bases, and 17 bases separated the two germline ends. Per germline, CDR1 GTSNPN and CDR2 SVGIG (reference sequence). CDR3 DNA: TGTGCCTGGTATGTATACCGAGGCAACTCTGGAAACACCATATATTTT. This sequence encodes CAWYVYRGNSGNTIYF.

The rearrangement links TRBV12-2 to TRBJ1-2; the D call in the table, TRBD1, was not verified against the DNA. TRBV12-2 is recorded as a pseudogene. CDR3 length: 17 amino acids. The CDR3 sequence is CASRSGQVGVTNYGYTF. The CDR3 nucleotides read TGTGCAAGTCGCTCTGGACAGGTGGGGGTGACTAACTATGGCTACACCTTC.

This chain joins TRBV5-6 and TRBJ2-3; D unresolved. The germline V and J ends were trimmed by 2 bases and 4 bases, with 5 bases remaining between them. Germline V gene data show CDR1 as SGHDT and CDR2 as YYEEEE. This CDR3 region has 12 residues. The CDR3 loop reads CASSLLADTQYF. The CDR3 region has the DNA TGTGCCAGCAGCTTATTAGCAGATACGCAGTATTTT.